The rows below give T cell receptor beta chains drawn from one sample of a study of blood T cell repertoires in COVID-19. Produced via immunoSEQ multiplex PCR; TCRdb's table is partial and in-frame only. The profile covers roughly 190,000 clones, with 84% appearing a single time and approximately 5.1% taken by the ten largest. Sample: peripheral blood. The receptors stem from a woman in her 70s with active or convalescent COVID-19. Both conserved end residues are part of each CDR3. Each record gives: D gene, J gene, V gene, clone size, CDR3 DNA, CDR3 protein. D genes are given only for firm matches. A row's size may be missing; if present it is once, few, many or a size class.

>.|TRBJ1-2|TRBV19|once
TGTGCCAGTAGTATTTGGGGCCGCCCCGACTATGGCTACACCTTC
CASSIWGRPDYGYTF
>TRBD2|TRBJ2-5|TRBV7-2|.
TGTGCCAGCAGCCAGACTAGCGGGAGGCCCCAAGAGACCCAGTACTTC
CASSQTSGRPQETQYF
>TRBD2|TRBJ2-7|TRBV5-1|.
TGCGCCAGCAGCTTTAGCGGGAGTGTCGACGAGCAGTACTTC
CASSFSGSVDEQYF
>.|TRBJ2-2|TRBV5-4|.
TGTGCCAGCAGCTTTGATAGGGGTCTCATATCCGGGGAGCTGTTTTTT
CASSFDRGLISGELFF
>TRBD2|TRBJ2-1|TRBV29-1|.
TGCAGCTCCGGTGGCGCTAGCGGGAGGAAGAGTTCCTACAATGAGCAGTTCTTC
CSSGGASGRKSSYNEQFF
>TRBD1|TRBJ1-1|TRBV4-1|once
TGCGCCAGCAGCCAAGTTGGTTCCAGGGGGCATTTTGAAGCTTTCTTT
CASSQVGSRGHFEAFF
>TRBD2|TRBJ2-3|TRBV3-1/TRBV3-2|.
TGTGCCAGCAGCCACTTAGCGGGTTCAGATACGCAGTATTTT
CASSHLAGSDTQYF
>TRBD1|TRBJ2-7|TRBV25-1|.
TGTGCCAGCACTCAGCAGGGGGCGTACGAGCAGTACTTC
CASTQQGAYEQYF
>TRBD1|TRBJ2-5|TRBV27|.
TGTGCCAGCAGCCCGACAGGGTTCCAAGAGACCCAGTACTTC
CASSPTGFQETQYF
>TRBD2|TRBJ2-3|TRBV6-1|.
TGTGCCAGCAGTGACCAGAGCGGGAGGTTAACAGATACGCAGTATTTT
CASSDQSGRLTDTQYF
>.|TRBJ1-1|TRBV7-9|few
TGTGCCAGCAGCGACGACAACGGGGACACTGAAGCTTTCTTT
CASSDDNGDTEAFF
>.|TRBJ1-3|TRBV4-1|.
TGCGCCAGCAGCGCACTGACCAGGGATAAGGGAAACACCATATATTTT
CASSALTRDKGNTIYF
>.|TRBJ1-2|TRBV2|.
TGTGCCAGCAGTGAAACCCGACAGAATTATGGCTACACCTTC
CASSETRQNYGYTF
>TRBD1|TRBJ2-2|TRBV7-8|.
TGTGCCAGCAGCGTACTCAGGGGGAGCGCGAACACCGGGGAGCTGTTTTTT
CASSVLRGSANTGELFF
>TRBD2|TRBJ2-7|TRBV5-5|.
TGTGCCAGCCCTGAAGAACCGGGGTCGAAGCGGGAGTGCAGCTACGAGCAGTACTTC
CASPEEPGSKRECSYEQYF
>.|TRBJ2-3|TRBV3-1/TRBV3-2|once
TGTGCCAGCAGCCAAGGTGCCGGGGGTACGCAGTATTTT
CASSQGAGGTQYF
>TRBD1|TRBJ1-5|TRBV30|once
TGTGCCTGGTCATACAGGGGTGGCAATCAGCCCCAGCATTTT
CAWSYRGGNQPQHF
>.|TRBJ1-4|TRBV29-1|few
TGCAGCGTTAGGACAGCGAATGAAAAACTGTTTTTT
CSVRTANEKLFF
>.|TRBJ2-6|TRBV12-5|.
TGTGCTAGTGGTTTGGGACTTGGCTCTGGGGCCAACGTCCTGACTTTC
CASGLGLGSGANVLTF
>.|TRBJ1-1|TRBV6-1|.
TGTGCCAGCAGTGAAGTAGGGGTGAACACTGAAGCTTTCTTT
CASSEVGVNTEAFF